The T cell receptor (beta chain) under discussion was sequenced for a study of PD-1 blockade in classical Hodgkin lymphoma. General study points: Newly diagnosed patients were said to have less baseline TCR diversity than healthy donors did.

Measured with immunoSEQ multiplex PCR; TCRdb has only the in-frame clones, and not every one. The sample carries about 36,000 clones, roughly three quarters recorded once. Relapse after autologous stem cell transplantation occurred in every patient, and brentuximab vedotin exposure varied. The V end was cut by 1 base, the J end by 7 bases, with 7 bases between. Germline V lookup: CDR1 PRHDT, CDR2 FYEKMQ (reference sequence). This CDR3 comprises 12 residues. On this clone: Antigen unknown.

The sample in question was peripheral blood mononuclear cells (PBMCs), obtained before the second cycle of nivolumab. The genes are TRBV13 and TRBJ2-5; D is unresolved. This TCR came from a human donor with classical Hodgkin lymphoma. The CDR3 DNA sequence: TGTGCCAGCAGCTTAGTGGTGGGGACCCAGTACTTC. Translation gives CASSLVVGTQYF.